Given below is one T cell receptor (beta chain) in context. This record belongs to a study of blood T cell repertoires in COVID-19. Across the study: Material from acute and convalescent COVID-19 was sourced from the United States, Italy and Spain. Sources were T cells, B-cell-depleted T cells, or PBMCs; the material itself was cDNA or gDNA.

The CDR3 runs to 13 residues. V lost 2 bases, J lost 1 base, and 6 bases lay in between. Germline V gene sequence: CDR1 MDHEN, CDR2 SYDVKM. Study processing details: Estimated nucleated cell counts came from reference gene primer amplification. Repertoires were generated with immunoSEQ multiplex PCR, while TCRdb's copy carries only in-frame clones and drops some. From that table come the V and J calls and clone size; the DNA was used to work out D and trimming. The sample lists some 180,000 clones, about 90% occurring once. The chain is built from TRBV28 and TRBJ2-7, with D uncertain. The receptor was isolated from a middle-aged man with acute or convalescent COVID-19. Sequenced input: peripheral blood. CDR3 in DNA: TGTGCCAGCAGTTTAATCCAATCCTACGAGCAGTACTTC. Translating gives CASSLIQSYEQYF.